This TCR beta chain comes out of a study of shared clonotypes between healthy human individuals. With 5 bases clipped from V and 8 bases from J, the junction kept 3 bases outside the gene matches. CDR3 length equals 14 residues. Germline-derived CDR1 and CDR2 are MNHNY and SVGAGI (reference sequence). Splitting of CD4+ cells produced CD45RA+ naive and CD45RA-negative memory subsets. Sorted subsets were amplified in replicate PCRs using 200 ng DNA, about 30,000 T cell genomes. Method: immunoSEQ multiplex PCR; TCRdb's copy keeps in-frame clones and lacks some. The profile shows about 2 million clones, 85% to 95% of them singletons.

The sample taken for sequencing was naive CD4+ T cells sorted from blood. The subset here: CD45RA+ positively selected. This clonotype was sampled from a man younger than 35 in good health. The V call is TRBV6-6, the J call TRBJ1-6; 10 nucleotides line up with TRBD1. The CDR3 protein is CASSQDRGYSPLHF. The CDR3 nucleotides read TGTGCCAGCAGTCAGGACAGGGGGTATTCACCCCTCCACTTT.